What follows are 26 T cell receptor beta chains derived from one specimen sequenced in a study. TCRdb fed the RT-PCR reads into MiXCR, producing one record per CDR3 protein. The top ten clones hold 3.6% of a sample with almost 700,000 distinct CDR3 sequences, 13% to 15% of them seen once. The sample taken for sequencing was memory CD4+ T cells from blood. These receptors originate from a female donor in good health, serving as a healthy control.

V and J are TRBV5-1 and TRBJ2-7, with 9 bases lining up with TRBD2. The germline gives CDR1 SGHRS, CDR2 YFSETQ. The J segment lost 2 bases and the V segment lost 0 bases, leaving 3 bases of the junction unmatched. The CDR3 is made up of 15 amino acids. The CDR3 loop is CASSLVIAGAYEQYF. In DNA, the CDR3 is TGCGCCAGCAGCTTGGTCATAGCGGGGGCCTACGAGCAGTACTTC.

On this clonotype: With a much larger clone just one base away, this may be a read error. The chain has TRBV12-3 or TRBV12-4 and TRBJ2-2; D is uncertain. This CDR3 has 14 residues. CDR3 DNA: TGTGCCAACAGTCCCTCGACCAGAACCGGGGAGCTGTTTTTT. Translation: CANSPSTRTGELFF.

This clonotype was counted many times. This sequence joins TRBV29-1 and TRBJ2-7, with D tentatively TRBD2 (6 bases). CDR1 is SQVTM and CDR2 is ANQGSEA in the germline V gene. Deletions cut 2 bases from V and 4 bases from J, with 6 bases between. This CDR3 is built from 11 residues. The CDR3 coding sequence is TGCAGCGTTGAACGGGGGTACGAGCAGTACTTC. Its translation: CSVERGYEQYF.

This clonotype appeared a few times. This chain connects TRBV18 to TRBJ2-7, with a weak D call TRBD1 (6 bases). CDR3 length: 15 residues. Germline lookup yields CDR1 KGHSH and CDR2 LQKENI. Trimming shortened V by 0 bases and J by 2 bases, and 11 bases separated the two germline ends. CDR3 nucleotides: TGTGCCAGCTCACCACCAAATGAGGGGGCCTACGAGCAGTACTTC. Protein: CASSPPNEGAYEQYF.

In nucleotides, the CDR3 is TGTGCCAGCAGCATGACCCAGGGCGGGAGGGGGGATACGCAGTATTTT. This encodes CASSMTQGGRGDTQYF. This chain links TRBV7-2 with TRBJ2-3, with TRBD2 matching over 9 bases. The V gene's germline CDR1 is SGHTA and CDR2 FQGNSA. Trimming took 5 bases from V and 6 from J; bases not matched to a gene: 12. This CDR3 spans 16 amino acids.

This clonotype was observed a few times. The V gene is TRBV20-1, the J gene TRBJ1-5; TRBD1 is a possible D gene (6 bases). The V gene's germline CDR1 is DFQATT and CDR2 SNEGSKA (reference sequence). CDR3 length: 15 amino acids. V gave up 6 bases and J gave up 0 bases, with 15 bases separating them. CDR3 nucleotide sequence: TGCAGTGCCAGAAGGACAGCATATAGCAATCAGCCCCAGCATTTT. Translation: CSARRTAYSNQPQHF.

The chain combines TRBV2 with TRBJ1-1; TRBD1 is a possible D gene (6 bases). The V gene lost 7 bases and the J gene lost 6 bases, with 12 bases spanning the gap. Germline V gene sequence: CDR1 SNHLY, CDR2 FYNNEI. The CDR3 is 12 residues long. The CDR3 is CASTEQGAEAFF. The CDR3 DNA sequence: TGTGCCAGCACCGAACAGGGAGCTGAAGCTTTCTTT.

This clonotype was observed a handful of times. This chain uses TRBV20-1 with TRBJ1-1; a weak D match, TRBD1 (5 bases). V was shortened by 0 bases and J by 4 bases, with 18 bases between the two germline ends. Germline V gene lookup returns CDR1 DFQATT and CDR2 SNEGSKA (reference sequence). This CDR3 contains 16 residues. CDR3 protein: CSARDMRGRDGTEAFF. In nucleotides, the CDR3 is TGCAGTGCTAGAGATATGAGAGGCAGGGATGGCACTGAAGCTTTCTTT.

This clonotype was counted many times. This chain links TRBV6-5 with TRBJ2-3; the match to TRBD1 covers 9 bases. CDR1 and CDR2 (germline): MNHEY, SVGAGI. Losses at the gene ends were 2 bases for V and 3 bases for J; bases not matched to a gene: 6. The CDR3 runs 16 residues. Here the CDR3 DNA reads TGTGCCAGCAGTTACGGGACAGGGTGGGGGACAGATACGCAGTATTTT. This gives the protein CASSYGTGWGTDTQYF.

The V gene is TRBV10-3, the J gene TRBJ1-3; D may be TRBD1 (6 bases). From germline, CDR1 is ENHRY and CDR2 SYGVKD. This CDR3 has 14 residues. V was cut by 3 bases and J by 4 bases, with 10 bases left in between. This CDR3 reads CAISDRGGGNTIYF. CDR3 nucleotides: TGTGCCATCAGTGACAGGGGTGGCGGAAACACCATATATTTT.

With respect to this clonotype: At one of its ends the junction is not consistent with the germline gene, which may arise from a read error. The CDR3 nucleotides are TGTGCCAGCAGCTCGTCCGGGGTTAGCACAGATGCGCAGTATTTT. Translation: CASSSSGVSTDAQYF. The rearrangement uses TRBV7-2 and TRBJ2-3; TRBD2 might be the D (5 bases). From germline, CDR1 is SGHTA and CDR2 FQGNSA. This CDR3 has 15 residues.

The DNA of the CDR3 is TGTGCCAGCAGCACACCTCGGGACAGGGGGATCGGGTCCAAAAACATTCAGTACTTC. Translating it yields CASSTPRDRGIGSKNIQYF. This chain uses TRBV9 with TRBJ2-4; 11 nucleotides line up with TRBD1. The CDR3 contains 19 residues. The trim removed 4 bases at V and 2 bases at J, leaving 14 bases unmatched. Germline values: CDR1 SGDLS, CDR2 YYNGEE.

The CDR3 DNA reads as TGCGCCAGCAGCTTGTCACTAGCGGGAGAGGGGGAGCTGTTTTTT. This sequence encodes CASSLSLAGEGELFF. This chain connects TRBV5-1 to TRBJ2-2; 11 nucleotides line up with TRBD2. V trimming: 1 base; J trimming: 8 bases; junction bases outside the gene matches: 4. Germline V CDR1 and CDR2: SGHRS, YFSETQ. This CDR3 is 15 amino acids long.

The sample holds a few counts of this clonotype. The chain couples TRBV12-3 or TRBV12-4 to TRBJ1-3; D is ambiguous. This CDR3 is built from 14 residues. Trimming removed 6 bases at V and 0 bases at J, with 9 bases between. The CDR3 is CASSPGNSGNTIYF. In DNA form, the CDR3 reads TGTGCCAGCAGCCCAGGAAACTCTGGAAACACCATATATTTT.

This rearrangement joins TRBV20-1 to TRBJ2-5; 12 bases match TRBD2. Germline lookup yields CDR1 DFQATT and CDR2 SNEGSKA (reference sequence). The CDR3 runs to 16 residues. V dropped 0 bases and J dropped 4; count of bases not matched to a gene: 6. The CDR3 spells CSARDPLTSGGETQYF. CDR3 DNA: TGCAGTGCTAGAGATCCGCTGACTAGCGGGGGAGAGACCCAGTACTTC.

J is TRBJ2-1 and V is TRBV20-1; 12 bases line up with TRBD2. J was trimmed by 2 bases and V by 6 bases; bases with no gene match: 8. The germline V gene encodes CDR1 DFQATT and CDR2 SNEGSKA (reference sequence). CDR3 size: 16 residues. The CDR3 protein is CSAKDRLAGAYNEQFF. Written as DNA, the CDR3 is TGCAGTGCCAAGGACCGACTAGCGGGGGCCTACAATGAGCAGTTCTTC.

Notes on this clonotype: Possible read error: a much larger clone is one base away. This chain joins TRBV6-5 and TRBJ2-3, with 10 positions matching TRBD2. This CDR3 spans 17 amino acids. V was pared by 4 bases and J by 1 base, with 8 bases of the junction left unmatched. Germline V CDR1 and CDR2: MNHEY, SVGAGI. The CDR3: CASSSLAGVTGTDTQYF. CDR3 DNA sequence: TGTGCCAGCAGTTCGCTAGCGGGAGTTACTGGCACAGATACGCAGTATTTT.

V gene TRBV7-2 combines with J gene TRBJ2-7; 7 bases agree with TRBD2. Germline V lookup: CDR1 SGHTA, CDR2 FQGNSA. The CDR3 length is 17 residues. V dropped 0 bases and J dropped 4; count of bases not matched to a gene: 12. CDR3 sequence: CASSLAAGRALEYEQYF. CDR3 nucleotides: TGTGCCAGCAGCTTAGCCGCGGGGAGGGCCCTCGAGTACGAGCAGTACTTC.

This clonotype was counted between two and nine times. V usage is TRBV3-1 and J usage is TRBJ2-5; D gene ambiguous. Trimming took 4 bases from V and 2 from J, leaving 17 bases between them. The CDR3 extends over 16 amino acids. Germline V lookup: CDR1 LGHDT, CDR2 YNNKEL (reference sequence). The CDR3 coding sequence is TGTGCCAGCAGCCCATTTAAGAGTACATCTCAAGAGACCCAGTACTTC. This encodes CASSPFKSTSQETQYF.

This chain connects TRBV5-1 to TRBJ2-7; TRBD2 aligns across 8 bases. The CDR3 covers 13 residues. Per the germline V gene, CDR1 is SGHRS and CDR2 is YFSETQ. Trimming removed 3 bases from V and 6 bases from J; junction bases left unmatched: 5. CDR3 amino acids: CASSSYGGGEQYF. The CDR3 coding sequence is TGCGCCAGCAGCTCCTACGGGGGGGGCGAGCAGTACTTC.

This clonotype has a handful of counts. J is TRBJ1-5 and V is TRBV20-1; no clear D gene. The CDR3 extends over 12 amino acids. V lost 6 bases to trimming and J lost 6 bases, with 12 bases between them. The germline V gene has CDR1 DFQATT and CDR2 SNEGSKA (reference sequence). The CDR3 reads CSAKGAGQPQHF. The CDR3 bases are TGCAGTGCGAAAGGCGCGGGTCAGCCCCAGCATTTT.

This clonotype was found many times. This chain uses TRBV20-1 with TRBJ1-2, with unresolved D. Germline CDR1 is DFQATT and CDR2 is SNEGSKA (reference sequence). Trimming removed 4 bases at V and 3 bases at J, with 18 bases between. The CDR3 is 15 amino acids. CDR3 sequence reads: CSATPEGGGHYGYTF. Written as DNA, the CDR3 is TGCAGTGCTACTCCGGAGGGAGGAGGTCACTATGGCTACACCTTC.

This clonotype was detected only a few times. The rearrangement uses TRBV28 and TRBJ2-1; 12 positions agree with TRBD2. Per germline, CDR1 MDHEN and CDR2 SYDVKM. V trimming: 2 bases; J trimming: 6 bases; junction bases outside the gene matches: 8. The CDR3 extends over 17 amino acids. In DNA form, the CDR3 reads TGTGCCAGCAGTTTAGCACTAGCGGGAGGTCATGGCAATGAGCAGTTCTTC. Amino acids: CASSLALAGGHGNEQFF.

This clonotype was picked up a small number of times. This chain joins TRBV7-2 and TRBJ1-5, with TRBD1 as a possible D gene (6 bases). V lost 1 base to trimming and J lost 2 bases, with 15 bases between them. There are 17 residues in the CDR3. Germline lookup yields CDR1 SGHTA and CDR2 FQGNSA. The CDR3 DNA sequence: TGTGCCAGCAGCTTAGATGGGCGTCAGGGGCGCAATCAGCCCCAGCATTTT. It translates to CASSLDGRQGRNQPQHF.

The sample holds many counts of this clonotype. The chain combines TRBV6-4 with TRBJ2-1; unclear D gene. This CDR3 spans 14 amino acids. V was trimmed by 2 bases and J by 5 bases, leaving 10 bases between them. The germline CDR1 and CDR2 sequences are MRHNA and SNTAGT. The CDR3 region is CASSDTLRDNEQFF. In DNA, the CDR3 is TGTGCCAGCAGTGACACCCTACGGGACAATGAGCAGTTCTTC.

The V gene is TRBV20-1, the J gene TRBJ1-1; TRBD1 is a possible D gene (6 bases). Germline CDR1 and CDR2: DFQATT and SNEGSKA (reference sequence). Trimming pared 5 bases from V and 0 bases from J, leaving 13 bases between. The CDR3 is 14 amino acids. The CDR3 coding sequence is TGCAGTGCTCGCTCGGGACACCTGAACACTGAAGCTTTCTTT. Protein: CSARSGHLNTEAFF.